This T cell receptor beta chain originates from a study of T-cell reconstitution after alpha-beta-depleted transplantation in children. Whole-study results and caveats: After one year, T-cell counts and TCRbeta diversity mostly came from new T cells.

As for this clonotype: No antigen is known for it.

TCRbeta library construction was performed incorporating unique molecular identifiers. In TCRdb, the PCR reads were re-called with MiXCR into one record per CDR3 protein. In the table there are about 610,000 distinct CDR3 sequences, around 27% of which are singletons. Source: PBMCs, taken before TCRalphabeta/CD19-depleted stem cell transplant. The TCR comes from a boy younger than two with Wiskott-Aldrich syndrome, due to receive a stem cell transplant.

The CDR3 loop reads CASRRTFTDTQYF. The DNA for the CDR3 is TGTGCCAGCAGACGGACCTTCACAGATACGCAGTATTTT. The V call is TRBV13, the J call TRBJ2-3; D ambiguous. V dropped 6 bases and J dropped 2 bases, with 9 bases sitting between them. The CDR3 is made up of 13 amino acids. Per the germline V gene, CDR1 is PRHDT and CDR2 is FYEKMQ (reference sequence).